This T cell receptor (beta chain) is from a study of spatial heterogeneity in lung cancer. This clonotype came up many times. The time point was: sample taken at primary tumor resection. No cells were sorted before sequencing. The whole RNA sequenced was extracted from tumor, nontumor lung or frozen PBMC. In TCRdb, the 5' RACE reads were re-called with MiXCR into one record per CDR3 protein. Here the sample spans tens of thousands of distinct CDR3 sequences, roughly 12% being singletons. Looked up from germline, CDR1 is MGHRA and CDR2 is YSYEKL. The CDR3 runs to 16 residues. V shed 5 bases and J 7 bases; nucleotides not matched to a gene: 10.

The receptor was isolated from a male donor with early-stage non-small cell lung cancer. The V gene is TRBV4-1, the J gene TRBJ2-1, with 11 positions matching TRBD2. The sample was PBMCs, taken at surgery. In nucleotides, the CDR3 is TGCGCCAGCAGCTATAGCGGGAGGGCCCAGTGGAATGAGCAGTTCTTC. This translates into CASSYSGRAQWNEQFF.